This passage covers 13 T cell receptor beta chains from one sample sequenced in a study of blood T cell repertoires in COVID-19. Assay used: immunoSEQ multiplex PCR; TCRdb lists only in-frame clones, some missing. The sample carries 200,000 to 300,000 clones, 88% recorded once. The sequenced material came from peripheral blood. The source of these receptors is a man in his 60s who had recovered from COVID-19.

The J gene is TRBJ2-1, the V gene TRBV10-3, with a weak D call TRBD2 (7 bases). The CDR3 sequence is 16 residues long. Trimming left V 0 bases short and J 5 bases short, with 14 bases between. In germline, CDR1 is ENHRY, CDR2 SYGVKD. CDR3 in DNA: TGTGCCATCAGTGAGTCGTTGGGGGGGCAGAACAATGAGCAGTTCTTC. This gives the protein CAISESLGGQNNEQFF.

The CDR3 DNA is TGCAGCGTTCCCGCACCCGGCGGCGCGAACACCGGGGAGCTGTTTTTT. Translated, it gives CSVPAPGGANTGELFF. V gene TRBV29-1 combines with J gene TRBJ2-2, with no clear D. V dropped 5 bases and J dropped 0 bases, with 16 bases sitting between them. Per germline, CDR1 SQVTM and CDR2 ANQGSEA. There are 16 residues in the CDR3.

In its sample, this clone was seen once. The chain employs TRBV6-1 and TRBJ2-7; 10 nucleotides agree with TRBD2. The V and J ends lost 2 bases and 4 bases, in that order; junction bases with no gene match: 5. CDR1 is MNHNS and CDR2 is SASEGT in the germline V gene. The CDR3 runs to 15 residues. The CDR3 region has the DNA TGTGCCAGCAGTGAACTAGCGGGGGCCCTATACGAGCAGTACTTC. Translated, it gives CASSELAGALYEQYF.

The V gene is TRBV4-2, the J gene TRBJ1-4; TRBD1 aligns across 11 bases. The CDR3 sequence is 17 residues long. Per the germline V gene, CDR1 is LGHNA and CDR2 is YNFKEQ. Germline trimming cut 0 bases from V and 6 bases from J; bases unmatched to any gene: 6. CDR3 region: CASSQDGTGGDYEKLFF. CDR3 sequence (DNA): TGTGCCAGCAGCCAAGATGGGACAGGGGGAGACTATGAAAAACTGTTTTTT.

The V gene is TRBV24-1, the J gene TRBJ2-1; 10 positions match TRBD1. Germline lookup yields CDR1 KGHDR and CDR2 SFDVKD. After removal of 4 bases from V and 8 bases from J, the junction contained 10 bases not matched to a gene. This CDR3 spans 16 amino acids. CDR3 protein: CATSERDRGLGDEQFF. CDR3 bases: TGTGCCACCAGTGAACGGGACAGGGGACTTGGGGATGAGCAGTTCTTC.

Remarks on this clone: Distinct nucleotide sequences in the sample also encode this CDR3. CDR3 coding DNA: TGTGCCAGTAGTATGGGCCAGCCGTACGAGCAGTACTTC. Encoded protein: CASSMGQPYEQYF. V is TRBV19 and J is TRBJ2-7; D is uncertain. CDR1 and CDR2 from the germline V gene are LNHDA and SQIVND (reference sequence). The CDR3 has 13 amino acids. Trimming removed 3 bases from V and 4 bases from J, with 10 bases in between.

The chain is built from TRBV4-2 and TRBJ2-7; 9 bases fit TRBD2. V dropped 0 bases and J dropped 7; count of bases not matched to a gene: 10. Germline V gene sequence: CDR1 LGHNA, CDR2 YNFKEQ. The CDR3 covers 16 residues. Here the CDR3 DNA reads TGTGCCAGCAGCCAAGAATCACGCGGGGGGGCGGGAGAGCAGTACTTC. Amino acids: CASSQESRGGAGEQYF.

The J gene is TRBJ1-1, the V gene TRBV9, with no clear D. The CDR3 is made up of 14 amino acids. Trimming removed 2 bases at V and 1 base at J, with 9 bases between. CDR1 and CDR2 (germline): SGDLS, YYNGEE. The CDR3 here is CASSVIQANTEAFF. CDR3 DNA sequence: TGTGCCAGCAGCGTTATTCAGGCGAACACTGAAGCTTTCTTT.

This chain uses TRBV6-7 with TRBJ2-2, with TRBD2 matching 15 bases. TRBV6-7 is known as an ORF, though its function is uncertain. CDR3 length: 18 amino acids. Trimming removed 1 base from V and 3 bases from J; junction bases left unmatched: 3. The CDR3 coding sequence is TGTGCCAGCAGTTACTGGACTAGCGGGGGGGCGGACACCGGGGAGCTGTTTTTT. Amino acid sequence: CASSYWTSGGADTGELFF.

V and J are TRBV19 and TRBJ1-5; 9 bases fit TRBD1. Germline CDR1 and CDR2: LNHDA and SQIVND (reference sequence). CDR3 length equals 17 residues. Germline trimming cut 5 bases from V and 6 bases from J; bases unmatched to any gene: 14. As DNA, the CDR3 is TGTGCCAGTAGTTTCCGGGACAGGGTTATTGTACCTCAGCCCCAGCATTTT. This translates into CASSFRDRVIVPQPQHF.

This chain uses TRBV19 with TRBJ1-2; D is unclear. This CDR3 comprises 14 residues. Trimming removed 7 bases from V and 7 bases from J, with 19 bases in between. Germline V lookup: CDR1 LNHDA, CDR2 SQIVND (reference sequence). The CDR3 here is CASTVGLGNGGYTF. The CDR3 DNA sequence: TGTGCCAGTACGGTCGGACTCGGAAACGGTGGCTACACCTTC.

The rearrangement links TRBV6-5 to TRBJ2-2; 7 nucleotides line up with TRBD2. Germline V gene data show CDR1 as MNHEY and CDR2 as SVGAGI. With 11 bases clipped from V and 3 bases from J, the junction kept 9 bases outside the gene matches. CDR3 length: 14 residues. The CDR3 sequence is CASRGDGYTGELFF. CDR3 DNA: TGTGCCTCCCGGGGGGATGGTTACACCGGGGAGCTGTTTTTT.

The V and J genes are TRBV6-5 and TRBJ2-7, with TRBD1 matching 10 bases. Looked up from germline, CDR1 is MNHEY and CDR2 is SVGAGI. The CDR3 has 14 residues. The junction had 6 bases not matched to a gene; V was cut back by 6 bases and J by 4 bases. The CDR3 coding sequence is TGTGCCAGCAGGATGGGACAGGGGAGTTACGAGCAGTACTTC. It yields the protein CASRMGQGSYEQYF.